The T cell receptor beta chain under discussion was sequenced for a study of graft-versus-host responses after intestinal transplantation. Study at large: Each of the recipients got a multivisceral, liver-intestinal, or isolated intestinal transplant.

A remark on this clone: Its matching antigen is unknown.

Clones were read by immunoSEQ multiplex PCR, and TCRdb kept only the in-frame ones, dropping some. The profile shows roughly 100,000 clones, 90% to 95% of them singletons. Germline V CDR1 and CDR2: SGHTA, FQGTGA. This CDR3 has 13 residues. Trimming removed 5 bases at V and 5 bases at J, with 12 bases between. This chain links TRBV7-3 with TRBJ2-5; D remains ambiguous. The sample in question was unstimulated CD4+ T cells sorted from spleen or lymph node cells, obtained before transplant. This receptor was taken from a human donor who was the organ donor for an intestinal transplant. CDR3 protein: CASSPGDGETQYF. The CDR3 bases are TGTGCCAGCAGCCCCGGCGACGGGGAGACCCAGTACTTC.